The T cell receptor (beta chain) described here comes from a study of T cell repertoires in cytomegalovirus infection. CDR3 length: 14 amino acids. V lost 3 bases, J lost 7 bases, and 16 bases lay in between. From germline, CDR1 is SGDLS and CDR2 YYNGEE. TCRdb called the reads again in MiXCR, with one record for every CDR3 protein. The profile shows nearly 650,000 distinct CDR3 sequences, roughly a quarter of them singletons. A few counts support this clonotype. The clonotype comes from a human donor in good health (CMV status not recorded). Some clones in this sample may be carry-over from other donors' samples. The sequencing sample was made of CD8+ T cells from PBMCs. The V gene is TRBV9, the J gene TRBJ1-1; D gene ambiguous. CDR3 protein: CASSAGPVGGEAFF. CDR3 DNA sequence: TGTGCCAGCAGCGCCGGCCCCGTTGGCGGTGAAGCTTTCTTT.